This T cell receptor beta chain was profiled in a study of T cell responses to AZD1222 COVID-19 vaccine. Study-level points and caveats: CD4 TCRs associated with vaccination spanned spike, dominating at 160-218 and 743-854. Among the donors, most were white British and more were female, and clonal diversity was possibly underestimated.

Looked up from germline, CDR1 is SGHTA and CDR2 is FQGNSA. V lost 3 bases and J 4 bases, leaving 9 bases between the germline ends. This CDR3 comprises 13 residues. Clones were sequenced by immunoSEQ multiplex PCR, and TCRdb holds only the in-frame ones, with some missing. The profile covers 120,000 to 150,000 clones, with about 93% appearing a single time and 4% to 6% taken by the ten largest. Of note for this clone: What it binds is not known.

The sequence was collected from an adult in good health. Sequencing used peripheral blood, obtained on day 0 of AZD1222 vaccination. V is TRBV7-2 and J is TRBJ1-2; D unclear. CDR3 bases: TGTGCCAGCAGCTTCGGGGATTCCTATGGCTACACCTTC. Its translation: CASSFGDSYGYTF.